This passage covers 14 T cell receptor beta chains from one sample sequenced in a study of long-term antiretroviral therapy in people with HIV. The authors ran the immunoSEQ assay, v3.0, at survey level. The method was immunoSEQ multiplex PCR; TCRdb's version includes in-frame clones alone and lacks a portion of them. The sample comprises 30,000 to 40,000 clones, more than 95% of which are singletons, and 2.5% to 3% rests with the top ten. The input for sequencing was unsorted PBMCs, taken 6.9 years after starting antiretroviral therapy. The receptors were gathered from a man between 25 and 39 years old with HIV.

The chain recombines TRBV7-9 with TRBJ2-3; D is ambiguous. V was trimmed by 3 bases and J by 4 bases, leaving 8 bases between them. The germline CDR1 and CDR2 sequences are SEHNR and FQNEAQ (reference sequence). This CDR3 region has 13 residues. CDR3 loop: CASSFSPADTQYF. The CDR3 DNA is TGTGCCAGCAGCTTCTCCCCGGCAGATACGCAGTATTTT.

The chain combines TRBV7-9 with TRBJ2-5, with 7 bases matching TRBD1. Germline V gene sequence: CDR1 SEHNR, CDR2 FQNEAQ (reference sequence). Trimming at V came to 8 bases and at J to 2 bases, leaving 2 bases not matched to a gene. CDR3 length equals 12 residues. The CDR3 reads CASGDSQETQYF. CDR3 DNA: TGTGCCAGCGGGGACAGTCAAGAGACCCAGTACTTC.

CDR3 bases: TGCGCCAGCAGTCGGTCACCCGGGACTAGCGGGGGAGGTTACTACGAGCAGTACTTC. Translation: CASSRSPGTSGGGYYEQYF. This rearrangement joins TRBV4-1 to TRBJ2-7, with 14 positions matching TRBD2. This CDR3 has 19 amino acids. Trimming removed 6 bases from V and 3 bases from J; junction bases left unmatched: 16. CDR1 and CDR2 from the germline V gene are MGHRA and YSYEKL.

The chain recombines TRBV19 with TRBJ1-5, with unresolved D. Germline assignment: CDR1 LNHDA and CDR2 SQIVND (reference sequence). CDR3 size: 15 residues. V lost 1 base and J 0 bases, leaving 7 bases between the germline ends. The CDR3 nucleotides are TGTGCCAGTAGTATAGTTCCATATAGCAATCAGCCCCAGCATTTT. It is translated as CASSIVPYSNQPQHF.

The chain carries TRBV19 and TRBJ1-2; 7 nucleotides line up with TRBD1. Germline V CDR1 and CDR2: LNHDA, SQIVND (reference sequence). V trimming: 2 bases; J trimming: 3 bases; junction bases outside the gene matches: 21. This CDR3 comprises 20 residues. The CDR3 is CASSIRAGTATLGWYYGYTF. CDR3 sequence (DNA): TGTGCCAGTAGTATAAGAGCCGGGACAGCCACCTTGGGGTGGTACTATGGCTACACCTTC.

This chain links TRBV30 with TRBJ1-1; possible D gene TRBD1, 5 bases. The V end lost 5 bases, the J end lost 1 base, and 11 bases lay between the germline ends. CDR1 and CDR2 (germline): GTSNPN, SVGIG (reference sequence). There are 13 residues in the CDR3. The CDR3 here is CAWAGGANTEAFF. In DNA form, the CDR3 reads TGTGCCTGGGCGGGAGGGGCGAACACTGAAGCTTTCTTT.

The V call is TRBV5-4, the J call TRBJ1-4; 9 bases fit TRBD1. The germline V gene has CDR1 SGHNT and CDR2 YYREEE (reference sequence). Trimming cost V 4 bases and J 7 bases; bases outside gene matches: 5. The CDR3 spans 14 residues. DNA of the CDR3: TGTGCCAGCAGCCCCGGGACAGGGACTGAAAAACTGTTTTTT. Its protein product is CASSPGTGTEKLFF.

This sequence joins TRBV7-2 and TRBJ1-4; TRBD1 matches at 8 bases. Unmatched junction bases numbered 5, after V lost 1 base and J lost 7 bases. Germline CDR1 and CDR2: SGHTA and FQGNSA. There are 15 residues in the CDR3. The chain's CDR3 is CASSLGQGLGEKLFF. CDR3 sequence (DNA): TGTGCCAGCAGCTTAGGACAGGGGCTAGGTGAAAAACTGTTTTTT.

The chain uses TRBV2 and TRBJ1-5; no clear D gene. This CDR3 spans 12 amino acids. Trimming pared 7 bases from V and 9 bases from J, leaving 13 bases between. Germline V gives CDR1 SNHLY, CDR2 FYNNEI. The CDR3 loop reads CASNRRSGPQHF. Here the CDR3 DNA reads TGTGCCAGCAATAGACGTTCAGGGCCCCAGCATTTT.

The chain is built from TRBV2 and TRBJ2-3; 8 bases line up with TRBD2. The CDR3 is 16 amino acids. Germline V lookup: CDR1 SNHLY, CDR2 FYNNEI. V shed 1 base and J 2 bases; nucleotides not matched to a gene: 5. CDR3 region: CASSEGLRGDTDTQYF. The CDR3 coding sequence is TGTGCCAGCAGTGAAGGGTTGCGGGGGGACACAGATACGCAGTATTTT.

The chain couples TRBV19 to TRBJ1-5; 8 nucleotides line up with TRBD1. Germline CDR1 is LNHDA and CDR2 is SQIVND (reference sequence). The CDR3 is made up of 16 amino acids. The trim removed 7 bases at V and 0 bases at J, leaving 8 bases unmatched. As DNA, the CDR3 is TGTGCCAGTACCGTCGGACAGGGTAATAGCAATCAGCCCCAGCATTTT. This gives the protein CASTVGQGNSNQPQHF.

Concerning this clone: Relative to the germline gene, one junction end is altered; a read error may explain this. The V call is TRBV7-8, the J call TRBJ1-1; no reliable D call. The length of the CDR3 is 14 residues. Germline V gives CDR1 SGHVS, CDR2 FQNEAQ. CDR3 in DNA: TGTGCCAGCAGCCCACTACCTCCGGGCCCCTCACGAATCTTT. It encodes CASSPLPPGPSRIF.

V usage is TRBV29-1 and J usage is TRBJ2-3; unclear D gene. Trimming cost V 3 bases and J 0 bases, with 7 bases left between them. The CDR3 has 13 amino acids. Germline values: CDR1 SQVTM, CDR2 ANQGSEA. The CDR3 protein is CSVDSPSTDTQYF. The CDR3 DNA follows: TGCAGCGTTGACAGTCCTAGCACAGATACGCAGTATTTT.

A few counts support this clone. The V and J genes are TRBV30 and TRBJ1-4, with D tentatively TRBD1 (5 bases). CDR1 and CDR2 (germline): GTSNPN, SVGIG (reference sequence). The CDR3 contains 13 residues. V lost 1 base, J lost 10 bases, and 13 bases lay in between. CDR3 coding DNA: TGTGCCTGGAGTGCCCCGGGACGACTAAAACTGTTTTTT. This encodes CAWSAPGRLKLFF.